The clone carrying this T cell receptor (beta chain) came up many times. Its antigen is undetermined. V shed 2 bases and J 4 bases; nucleotides not matched to a gene: 15. CDR1 and CDR2 (germline): MNHEY, SVGAGI. The CDR3 consists of 18 residues. Then a second PCR, running roughly 7 to 11 cycles, was carried out with a sample-barcoded 5' primer and a J-beta primer mix. Sequencing yielded, for each sample, at least 3 million paired-end reads carrying CDR3. TCRdb reanalysed the 5' RACE reads using MiXCR and keeps one entry per CDR3 protein. This repertoire shows some 730,000 distinct CDR3 sequences, around a fifth found once; its top ten account for 20% to 25%. These data originate in a study of blood T cells in healthy people across ages. Whole-study results and caveats: Leaving the PBMCs unsorted stopped any conclusive comparison of naive versus antigen-experienced cells.

This TCR derives from a man in his 70s in good health. The sample taken for sequencing was blood. The genes are TRBV6-5 and TRBJ1-2, with 8 bases identical to TRBD1. The CDR3 is CASSYLGQGPPGSYGYTF. CDR3 nucleotides: TGTGCCAGCAGTTACCTCGGACAGGGACCTCCTGGGAGCTATGGCTACACCTTC.